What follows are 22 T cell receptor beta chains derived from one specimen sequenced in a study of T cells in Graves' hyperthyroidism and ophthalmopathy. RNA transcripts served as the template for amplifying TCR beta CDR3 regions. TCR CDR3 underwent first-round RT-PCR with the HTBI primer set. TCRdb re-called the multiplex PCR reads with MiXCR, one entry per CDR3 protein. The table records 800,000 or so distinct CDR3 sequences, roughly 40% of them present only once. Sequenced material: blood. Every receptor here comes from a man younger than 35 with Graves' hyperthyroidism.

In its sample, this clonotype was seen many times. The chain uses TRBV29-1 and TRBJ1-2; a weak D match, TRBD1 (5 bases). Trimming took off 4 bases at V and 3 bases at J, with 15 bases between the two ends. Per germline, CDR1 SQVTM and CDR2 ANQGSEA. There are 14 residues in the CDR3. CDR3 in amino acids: CSVVGTADDYGYTF. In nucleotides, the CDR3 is TGCAGCGTTGTGGGGACCGCGGACGACTATGGCTACACCTTC.

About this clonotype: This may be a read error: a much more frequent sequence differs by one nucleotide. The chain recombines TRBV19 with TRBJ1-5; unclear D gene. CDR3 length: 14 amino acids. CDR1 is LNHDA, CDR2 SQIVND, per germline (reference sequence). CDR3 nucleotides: TGTGCCAGTAGCCCACACGATAGCAATCAGCCCCGGCATTTT. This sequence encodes CASSPHDSNQPRHF.

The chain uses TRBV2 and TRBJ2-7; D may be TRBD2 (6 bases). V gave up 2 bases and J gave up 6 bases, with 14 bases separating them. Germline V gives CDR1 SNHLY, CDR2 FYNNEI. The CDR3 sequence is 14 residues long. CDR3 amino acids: CASSEQARGGEQYF. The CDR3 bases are TGTGCCAGCAGTGAACAAGCGCGGGGAGGCGAGCAGTACTTC.

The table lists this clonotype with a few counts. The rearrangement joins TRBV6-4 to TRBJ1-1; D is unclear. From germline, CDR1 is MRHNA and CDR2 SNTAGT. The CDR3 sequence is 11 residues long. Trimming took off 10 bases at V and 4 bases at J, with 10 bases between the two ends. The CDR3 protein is CATQDGTEAFF. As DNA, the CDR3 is TGTGCCACCCAGGACGGCACTGAAGCTTTCTTT.

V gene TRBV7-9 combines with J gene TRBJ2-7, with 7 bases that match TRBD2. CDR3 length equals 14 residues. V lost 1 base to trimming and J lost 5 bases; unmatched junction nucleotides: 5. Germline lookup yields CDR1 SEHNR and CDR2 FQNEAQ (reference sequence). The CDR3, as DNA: TGTGCCAGCAGCTTAGGAGCGGGAATCCACGAGCAGTACTTC. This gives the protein CASSLGAGIHEQYF.

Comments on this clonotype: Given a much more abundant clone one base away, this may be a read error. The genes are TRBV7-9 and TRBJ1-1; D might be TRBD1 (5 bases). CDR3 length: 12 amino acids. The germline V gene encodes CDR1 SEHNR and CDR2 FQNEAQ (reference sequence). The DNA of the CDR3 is TGTGCCAGCAGCCAATTGGGGCAGAAAGCTTCCTTT. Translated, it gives CASSQLGQKASF.

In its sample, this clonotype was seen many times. This CDR3 reads CASSEPQGNYGYTF. In DNA form, the CDR3 reads TGTGCCAGCAGTGAACCACAGGGAAACTATGGCTACACCTTC. V usage is TRBV25-1 and J usage is TRBJ1-2, with D tentatively TRBD1 (6 bases). Deletions cut 2 bases from V and 2 bases from J, with 9 bases between. Germline CDR1 reads MGHDK; CDR2 reads SYGVNS. This CDR3 comprises 14 residues.

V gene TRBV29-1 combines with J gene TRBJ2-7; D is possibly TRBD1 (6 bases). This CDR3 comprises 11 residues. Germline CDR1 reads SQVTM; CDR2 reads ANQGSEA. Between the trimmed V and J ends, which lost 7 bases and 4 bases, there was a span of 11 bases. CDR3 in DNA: TGCAGCGATACCAGGGGTTACGAGCAGTACTTC. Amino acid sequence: CSDTRGYEQYF.

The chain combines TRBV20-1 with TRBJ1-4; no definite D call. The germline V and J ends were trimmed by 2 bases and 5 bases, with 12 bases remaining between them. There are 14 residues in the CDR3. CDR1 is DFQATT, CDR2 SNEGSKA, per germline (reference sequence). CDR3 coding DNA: TGCAGTGCTAGAAGACCCCAGGAAAATGAAAAACTGTTTTTT. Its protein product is CSARRPQENEKLFF.

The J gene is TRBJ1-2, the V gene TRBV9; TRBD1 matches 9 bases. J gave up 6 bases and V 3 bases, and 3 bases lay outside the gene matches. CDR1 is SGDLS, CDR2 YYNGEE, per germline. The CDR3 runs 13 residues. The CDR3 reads CASSDTGGHGYTF. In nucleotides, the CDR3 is TGTGCCAGCAGCGATACAGGGGGCCATGGCTACACCTTC.

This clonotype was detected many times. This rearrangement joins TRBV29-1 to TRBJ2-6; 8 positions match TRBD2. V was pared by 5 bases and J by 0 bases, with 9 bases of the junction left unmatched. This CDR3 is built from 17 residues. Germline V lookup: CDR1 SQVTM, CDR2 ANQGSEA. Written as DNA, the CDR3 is TGCAGCGTTCCCGGGGGGGTATCGAGCTCTGGGGCCAACGTCCTGACTTTC. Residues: CSVPGGVSSSGANVLTF.

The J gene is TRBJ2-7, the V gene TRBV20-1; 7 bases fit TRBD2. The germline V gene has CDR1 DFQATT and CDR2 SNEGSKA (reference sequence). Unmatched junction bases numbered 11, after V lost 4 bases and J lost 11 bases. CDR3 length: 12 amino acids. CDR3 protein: CSAIASGEVKYF. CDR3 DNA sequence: TGCAGTGCTATTGCAAGCGGGGAGGTAAAGTACTTC.

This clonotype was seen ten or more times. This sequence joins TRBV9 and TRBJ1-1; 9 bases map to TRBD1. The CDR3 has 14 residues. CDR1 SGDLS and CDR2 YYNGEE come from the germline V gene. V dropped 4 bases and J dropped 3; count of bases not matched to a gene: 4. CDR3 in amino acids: CASSNRDRDTEAFF. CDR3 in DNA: TGTGCCAGCAGCAACCGGGACAGGGACACTGAAGCTTTCTTT. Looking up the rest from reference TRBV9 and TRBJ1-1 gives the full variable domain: DSGVTQTPKHLITATGQRVTLRCSPRSGDLSVYWYQQSLDQGLQFLIQYYNGEERAKGNILERFSAQQFPDLHSELNLSSLELGDSALYFCASSNRDRDTEAFFGQGTRLTVV.

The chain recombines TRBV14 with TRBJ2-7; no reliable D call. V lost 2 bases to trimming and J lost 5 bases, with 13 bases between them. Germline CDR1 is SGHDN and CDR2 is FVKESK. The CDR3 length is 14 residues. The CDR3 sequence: CASSQIGTPHEQYF. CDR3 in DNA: TGTGCCAGCAGCCAAATCGGCACCCCCCACGAGCAGTACTTC.

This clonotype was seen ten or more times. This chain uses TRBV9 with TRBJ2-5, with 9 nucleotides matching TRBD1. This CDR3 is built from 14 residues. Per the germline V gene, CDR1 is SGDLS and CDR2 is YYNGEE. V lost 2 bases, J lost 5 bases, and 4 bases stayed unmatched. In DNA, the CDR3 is TGTGCCAGCAGCGTGGGACAGGGAGGGGAGACCCAGTACTTC. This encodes CASSVGQGGETQYF.

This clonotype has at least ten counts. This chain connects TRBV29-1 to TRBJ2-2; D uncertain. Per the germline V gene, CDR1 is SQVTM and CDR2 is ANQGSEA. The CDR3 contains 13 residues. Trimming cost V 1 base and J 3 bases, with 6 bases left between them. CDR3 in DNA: TGCAGCGTTGAAGGCAGCTACACCGGGGAGCTGTTTTTT. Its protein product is CSVEGSYTGELFF.

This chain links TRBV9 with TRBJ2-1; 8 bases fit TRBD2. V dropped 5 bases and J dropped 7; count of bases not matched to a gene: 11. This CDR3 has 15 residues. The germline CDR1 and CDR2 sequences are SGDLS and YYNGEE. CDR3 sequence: CASSEWGGRSNEQFF. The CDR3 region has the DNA TGTGCCAGCAGTGAATGGGGCGGGAGGTCTAATGAGCAGTTCTTC.

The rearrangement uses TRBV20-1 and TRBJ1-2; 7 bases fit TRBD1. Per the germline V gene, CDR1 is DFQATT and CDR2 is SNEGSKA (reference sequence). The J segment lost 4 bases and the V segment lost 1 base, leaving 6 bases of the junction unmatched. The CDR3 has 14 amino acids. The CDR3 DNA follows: TGCAGTGCTAGAGGTACAGGGGCCGGCTATGGCTACACCTTC. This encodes CSARGTGAGYGYTF.

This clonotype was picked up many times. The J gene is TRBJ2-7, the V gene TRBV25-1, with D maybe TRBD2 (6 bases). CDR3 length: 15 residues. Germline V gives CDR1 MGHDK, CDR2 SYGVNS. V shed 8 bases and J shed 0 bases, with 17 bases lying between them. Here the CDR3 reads CASSPVGTRSYEQYF. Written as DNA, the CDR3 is TGTGCCAGCTCCCCGGTCGGGACTCGCTCCTACGAGCAGTACTTC.

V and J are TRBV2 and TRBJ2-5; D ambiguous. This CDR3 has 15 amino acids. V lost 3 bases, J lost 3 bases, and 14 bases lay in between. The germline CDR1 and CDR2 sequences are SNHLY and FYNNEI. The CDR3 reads CASSEAPAREETQYF. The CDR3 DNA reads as TGTGCCAGCAGTGAGGCACCCGCTAGGGAAGAGACCCAGTACTTC.

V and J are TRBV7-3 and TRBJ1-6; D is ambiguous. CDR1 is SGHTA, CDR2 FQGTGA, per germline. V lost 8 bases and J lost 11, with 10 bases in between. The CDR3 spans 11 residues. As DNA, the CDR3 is TGTGCCAGCTCCAAAGGCGCACCCCTCCACTTT. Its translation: CASSKGAPLHF.

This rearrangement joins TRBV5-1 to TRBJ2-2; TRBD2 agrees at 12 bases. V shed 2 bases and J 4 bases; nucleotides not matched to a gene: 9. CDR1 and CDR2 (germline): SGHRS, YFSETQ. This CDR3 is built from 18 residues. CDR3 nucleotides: TGCGCCAGCAGCTTCGAGCTAGCGGGGGGGCCGATCACCGGGGAGCTGTTTTTT. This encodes CASSFELAGGPITGELFF.